Below are 6 T cell receptor beta chains sequenced from a single sample in a study of T cell clonotyping in hematopoietic cell transplantation. Repertoires were generated with immunoSEQ multiplex PCR, while TCRdb's copy carries only in-frame clones and drops some. The sample carries several thousand clones, approximately 87% recorded once. Specimen: PBMCs, collected 180 days after allogeneic stem cell transplant. The receptors were gathered from a human patient who had an allogeneic stem cell transplant, so the T cells may come from the graft donor. The donor label of this sample is uncertain. Some clones in this sample may be carry-over from other donors' samples.

V and J are TRBV30 and TRBJ2-2; D ambiguous. Per germline, CDR1 GTSNPN and CDR2 SVGIG (reference sequence). This CDR3 is 14 amino acids long. V lost 3 bases and J 4 bases, leaving 12 bases between the germline ends. CDR3 sequence: CAWRALFGTGELFF. As DNA, the CDR3 is TGTGCCTGGAGGGCCCTATTCGGCACCGGGGAGCTGTTTTTT.

This clone ranks as large. CDR3 sequence: CASSLDREGTEAFF. For the CDR3, the DNA is TGTGCCAGCTCACTGGACAGGGAGGGCACTGAAGCTTTCTTT. The chain recombines TRBV18 with TRBJ1-1, with TRBD1 matching 8 bases. The CDR3 is 14 amino acids. The germline gives CDR1 KGHSH, CDR2 LQKENI. Losses at the gene ends were 4 bases for V and 4 bases for J; bases not matched to a gene: 5.

The CDR3 sequence is CASKERPNTGELFF. CDR3 nucleotides: TGTGCCAGCAAGGAACGCCCGAACACCGGGGAGCTGTTTTTT. The rearrangement links TRBV11-2 to TRBJ2-2; D is unresolved. Germline V gives CDR1 SGHAT, CDR2 FQNNGV. V lost 7 bases and J lost 0, with 9 bases in between. The CDR3 consists of 14 residues.

The J gene is TRBJ1-5, the V gene TRBV30; 7 bases are a match to TRBD1. This CDR3 is built from 15 residues. CDR1 GTSNPN and CDR2 SVGIG come from the germline V gene (reference sequence). Unmatched junction bases numbered 7, after V lost 2 bases and J lost 3 bases. The CDR3 coding sequence is TGTGCCTGGAGTTGGAGGACAGGAGTCAATCAGCCCCAGCATTTT. Protein product: CAWSWRTGVNQPQHF.

This chain joins TRBV7-2 and TRBJ1-2; TRBD1 aligns across 9 bases. This CDR3 is 14 amino acids long. V dropped 5 bases and J dropped 4; count of bases not matched to a gene: 5. Germline CDR1 is SGHTA and CDR2 is FQGNSA. In nucleotides, the CDR3 is TGTGCCAGCAGCCCGGGACAGGGTTTCTATGGCTACACCTTC. This gives the protein CASSPGQGFYGYTF. Full variable domain (rest looked up from reference TRBV7-2 and TRBJ1-2): GAGVSQSPSNKVTEKGKDVELRCDPISGHTALYWYRQSLGQGLEFLIYFQGNSAPDKSGLPSDRFSAERTGGSVSTLTIQRTQQEDSAVYLCASSPGQGFYGYTFGSGTRLTVV.

The V call is TRBV7-2, the J call TRBJ1-6; no firm D call. Germline V gene data show CDR1 as SGHTA and CDR2 as FQGNSA. This CDR3 has 14 residues. The V gene lost 1 base and the J gene lost 9 bases, with 10 bases spanning the gap. The CDR3 spells CASSLGVVVSPLHF. The CDR3 DNA sequence: TGTGCCAGCAGCTTAGGGGTTGTGGTTTCACCCCTCCACTTT.